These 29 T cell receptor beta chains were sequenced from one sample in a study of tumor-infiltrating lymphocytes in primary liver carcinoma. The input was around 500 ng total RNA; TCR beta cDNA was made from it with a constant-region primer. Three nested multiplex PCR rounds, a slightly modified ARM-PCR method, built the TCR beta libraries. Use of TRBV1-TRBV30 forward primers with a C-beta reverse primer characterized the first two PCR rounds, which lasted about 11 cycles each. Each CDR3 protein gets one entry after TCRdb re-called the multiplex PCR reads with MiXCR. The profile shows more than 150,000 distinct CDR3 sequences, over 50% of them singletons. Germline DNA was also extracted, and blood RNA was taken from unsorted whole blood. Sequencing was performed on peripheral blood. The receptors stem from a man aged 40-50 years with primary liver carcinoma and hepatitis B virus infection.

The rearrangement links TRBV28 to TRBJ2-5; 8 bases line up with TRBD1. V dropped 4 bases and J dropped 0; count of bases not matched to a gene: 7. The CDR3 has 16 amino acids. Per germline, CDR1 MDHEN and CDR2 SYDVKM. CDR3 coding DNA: TGTGCCAGCAGTTCTGGGCACAGGGGGTACCAAGAGACCCAGTACTTC. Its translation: CASSSGHRGYQETQYF. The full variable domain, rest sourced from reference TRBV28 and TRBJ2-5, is DVKVTQSSRYLVKRTGEKVFLECVQDMDHENMFWYRQDPGLGLRLIYFSYDVKMKEKGDIPEGYSVSREKKERFSLILESASTNQTSMYLCASSSGHRGYQETQYFGPGTRLLVL.

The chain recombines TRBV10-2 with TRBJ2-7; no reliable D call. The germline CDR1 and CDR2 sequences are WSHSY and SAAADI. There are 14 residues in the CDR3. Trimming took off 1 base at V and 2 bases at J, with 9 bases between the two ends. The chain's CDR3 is CASSEWSRPYEQYF. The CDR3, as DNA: TGCGCCAGCAGTGAGTGGTCGAGGCCCTACGAGCAGTACTTC.

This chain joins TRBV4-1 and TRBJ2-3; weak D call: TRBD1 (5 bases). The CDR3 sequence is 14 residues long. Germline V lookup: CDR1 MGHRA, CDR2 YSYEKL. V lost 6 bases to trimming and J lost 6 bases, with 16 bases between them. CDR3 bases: TGCGCCAGCAGTGTCTACCAGGGTGGGGATACGCAGTATTTT. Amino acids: CASSVYQGGDTQYF.

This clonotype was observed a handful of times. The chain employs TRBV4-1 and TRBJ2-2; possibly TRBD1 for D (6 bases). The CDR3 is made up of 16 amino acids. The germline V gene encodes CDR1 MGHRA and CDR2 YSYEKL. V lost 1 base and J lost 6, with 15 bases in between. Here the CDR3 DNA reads TGCGCCAGCAGCCAAGCGGGACATCCCTTACCCGGGGAGCTGTTTTTT. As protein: CASSQAGHPLPGELFF.

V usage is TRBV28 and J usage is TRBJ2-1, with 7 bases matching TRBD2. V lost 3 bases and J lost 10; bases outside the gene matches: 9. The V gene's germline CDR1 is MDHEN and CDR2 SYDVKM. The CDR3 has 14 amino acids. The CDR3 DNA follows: TGTGCCAGCAGTTTCGGGACTACCCTGAGGGAGCAGTTCTTC. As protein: CASSFGTTLREQFF.

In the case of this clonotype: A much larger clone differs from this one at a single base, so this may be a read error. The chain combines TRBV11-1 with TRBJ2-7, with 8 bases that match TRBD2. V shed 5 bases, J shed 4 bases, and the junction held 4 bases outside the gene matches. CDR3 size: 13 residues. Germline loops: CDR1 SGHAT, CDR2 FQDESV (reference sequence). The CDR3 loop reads CASSMGGRYEQYF. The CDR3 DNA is TGTGCCAGCAGCATGGGCGGGAGGTACGAGCAGTACTTC.

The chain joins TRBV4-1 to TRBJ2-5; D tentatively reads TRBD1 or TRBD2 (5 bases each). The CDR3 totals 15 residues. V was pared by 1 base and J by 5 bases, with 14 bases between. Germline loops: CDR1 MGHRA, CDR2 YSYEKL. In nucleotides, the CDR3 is TGCGCCAGCAGCCAAGGTGCAGGGAGAGGGGAGACCCAGTACTTC. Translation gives CASSQGAGRGETQYF.

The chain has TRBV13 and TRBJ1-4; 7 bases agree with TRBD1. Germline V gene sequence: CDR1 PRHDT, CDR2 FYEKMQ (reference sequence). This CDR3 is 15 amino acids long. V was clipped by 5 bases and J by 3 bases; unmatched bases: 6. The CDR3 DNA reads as TGTGCCAGCAGCATGGGACAGTGGGCTAATGAAAAACTGTTTTTT. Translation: CASSMGQWANEKLFF.

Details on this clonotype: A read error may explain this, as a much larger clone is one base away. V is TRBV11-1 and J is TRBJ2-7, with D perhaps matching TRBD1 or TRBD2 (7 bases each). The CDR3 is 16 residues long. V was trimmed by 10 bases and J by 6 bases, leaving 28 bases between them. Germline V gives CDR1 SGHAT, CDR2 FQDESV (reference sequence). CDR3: CANTLGRGRSASEQYF. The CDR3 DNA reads TGTGCCAACACCCTAGGGAGGGGGCGGTCTGCGAGCGAGCAGTACTTC.

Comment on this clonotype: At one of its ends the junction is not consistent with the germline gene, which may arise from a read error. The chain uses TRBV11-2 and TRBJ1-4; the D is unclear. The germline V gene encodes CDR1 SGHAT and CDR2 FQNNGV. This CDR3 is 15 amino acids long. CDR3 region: CTSSLGQSDGEKLFF. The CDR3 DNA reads TGTACCAGCAGCTTAGGGCAGAGTGATGGCGAAAAACTGTTTTTC. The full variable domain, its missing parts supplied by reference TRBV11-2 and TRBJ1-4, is EAGVAQSPRYKIIEKRQSVAFWCNPISGHATLYWYQQILGQGPKLLIQFQNNGVVDDSQLPKDRFSAERLKGVDSTLKIQPAKLEDSAVYLCTSSLGQSDGEKLFFGSGTQLSVL.

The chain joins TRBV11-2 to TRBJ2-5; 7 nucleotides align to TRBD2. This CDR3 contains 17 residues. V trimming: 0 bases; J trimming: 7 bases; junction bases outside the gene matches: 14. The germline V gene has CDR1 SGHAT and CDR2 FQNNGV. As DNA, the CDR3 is TGTGCCAGCAGCTTAGATACCAAGCGGGACGTACTTGCGACCCAGTACTTC. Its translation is CASSLDTKRDVLATQYF.

CDR3 DNA: TGTGCCAGCAGCCAAAACGAGCAGTACTTC. Translating gives CASSQNEQYF. The chain has TRBV28 and TRBJ2-7, with unresolved D. The germline CDR1 and CDR2 sequences are MDHEN and SYDVKM. Trimming cost V 6 bases and J 5 bases, with 5 bases left between them. The length of the CDR3 is 10 residues.

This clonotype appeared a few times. This CDR3 reads CASSQRGGNEQFF. Written as DNA, the CDR3 is TGCGCCAGCAGCCAAAGAGGGGGCAATGAGCAGTTCTTC. The chain couples TRBV4-1 to TRBJ2-1, with D perhaps matching TRBD1 (6 bases). Germline V gene data show CDR1 as MGHRA and CDR2 as YSYEKL. This CDR3 is built from 13 residues. Trimming pared 2 bases from V and 6 bases from J, leaving 8 bases between.

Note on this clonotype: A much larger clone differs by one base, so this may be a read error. The CDR3 is CANSLGAGDTQYF. CDR3 DNA: TGTGCCAACAGCTTAGGGGCAGGAGATACGCAGTATTTT. V usage is TRBV11-1 and J usage is TRBJ2-3; maybe TRBD1 (5 bases). CDR3 length equals 13 residues. The germline CDR1 and CDR2 sequences are SGHAT and FQDESV (reference sequence).

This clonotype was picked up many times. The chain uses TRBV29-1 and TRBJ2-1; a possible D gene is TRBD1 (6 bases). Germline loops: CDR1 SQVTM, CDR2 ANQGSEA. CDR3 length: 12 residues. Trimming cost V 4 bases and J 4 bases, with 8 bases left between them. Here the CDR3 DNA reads TGCAGCGTTGGAGGACAGTACAATGAGCAGTTCTTC. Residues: CSVGGQYNEQFF.

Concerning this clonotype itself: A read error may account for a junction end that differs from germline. The CDR3 here is CSSSRQQGATNEKLFF. CDR3 nucleotides: TGCTCCAGCAGCCGCCAACAGGGTGCAACTAACGAAAAACTGTTTTTT. V and J are TRBV4-1 and TRBJ1-4; possibly TRBD1 for D (6 bases). The CDR3 is 16 amino acids. In germline, CDR1 is MGHRA, CDR2 YSYEKL.

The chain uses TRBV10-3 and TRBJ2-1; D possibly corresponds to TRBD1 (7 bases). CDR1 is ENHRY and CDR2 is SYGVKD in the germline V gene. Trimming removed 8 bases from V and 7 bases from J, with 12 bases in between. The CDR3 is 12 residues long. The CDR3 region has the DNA TGTGCCATCGGAGGGGGCCGGAATGAGCAGTTCTTC. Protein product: CAIGGGRNEQFF.

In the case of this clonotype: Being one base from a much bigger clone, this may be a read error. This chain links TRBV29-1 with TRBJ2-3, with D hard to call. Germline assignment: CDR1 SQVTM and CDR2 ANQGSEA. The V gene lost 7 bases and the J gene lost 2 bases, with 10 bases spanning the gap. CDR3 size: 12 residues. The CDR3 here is CSAESNTDTQYF. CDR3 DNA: TGCAGCGCCGAATCTAACACAGATACGCAGTATTTT.

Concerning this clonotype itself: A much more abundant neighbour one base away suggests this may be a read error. The CDR3 nucleotides read TGTGCCAGCAGCTTAGAGCGCCACTACGAGCAGTACTTC. It codes for CASSLERHYEQYF. The chain carries TRBV11-2 and TRBJ2-7; unclear D gene. CDR3 size: 13 residues. Trimming pared 0 bases from V and 3 bases from J, leaving 6 bases between. CDR1 is SGHAT, CDR2 FQNNGV, per germline.

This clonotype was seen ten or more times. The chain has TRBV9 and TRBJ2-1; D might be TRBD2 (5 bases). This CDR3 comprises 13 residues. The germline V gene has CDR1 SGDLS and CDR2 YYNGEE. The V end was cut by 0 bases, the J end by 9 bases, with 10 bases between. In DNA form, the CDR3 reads TGTGCCAGCAGCGTAGTTTCGGGGAGTGAGCAGTTCTTC. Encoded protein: CASSVVSGSEQFF.

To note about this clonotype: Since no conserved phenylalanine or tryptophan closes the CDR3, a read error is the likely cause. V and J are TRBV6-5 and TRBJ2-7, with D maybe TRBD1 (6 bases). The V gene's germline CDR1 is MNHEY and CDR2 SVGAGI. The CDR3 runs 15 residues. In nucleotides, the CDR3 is TGTACCAGCAGTGGGGGCGAGGGAATCTCCTACGAGCAGTACTAC. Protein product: CTSSGGEGISYEQYY.

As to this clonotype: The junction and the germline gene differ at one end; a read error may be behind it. The CDR3 sequence is CTSSYSRDRGYNEQFF. In DNA, the CDR3 is TGTACCAGCAGTTACTCCCGGGACAGGGGCTACAATGAGCAGTTCTTC. The chain uses TRBV6-5 and TRBJ2-1; 10 bases line up with TRBD1. The CDR3 covers 16 residues. Germline values: CDR1 MNHEY, CDR2 SVGAGI.

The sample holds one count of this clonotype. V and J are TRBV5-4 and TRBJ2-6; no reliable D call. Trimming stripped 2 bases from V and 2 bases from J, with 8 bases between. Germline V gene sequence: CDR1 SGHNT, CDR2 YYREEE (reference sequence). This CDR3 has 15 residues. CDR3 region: CASSLYSTGANVLTF. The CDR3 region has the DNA TGTGCCAGCAGCTTATACAGCACTGGGGCCAACGTCCTGACTTTC.

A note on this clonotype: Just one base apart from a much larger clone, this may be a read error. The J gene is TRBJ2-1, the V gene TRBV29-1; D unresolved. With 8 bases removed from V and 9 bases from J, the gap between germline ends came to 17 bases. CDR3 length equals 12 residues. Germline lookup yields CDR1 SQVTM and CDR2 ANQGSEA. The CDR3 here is CSILDGSGEQFF. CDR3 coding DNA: TGCAGCATTCTCGACGGATCGGGTGAGCAGTTCTTC.

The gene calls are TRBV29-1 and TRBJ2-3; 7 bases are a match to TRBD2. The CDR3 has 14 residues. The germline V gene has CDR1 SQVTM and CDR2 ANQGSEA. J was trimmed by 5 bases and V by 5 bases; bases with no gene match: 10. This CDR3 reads CSVRSERELDTQYF. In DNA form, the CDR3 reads TGCAGCGTTCGGTCCGAGCGGGAATTAGATACGCAGTATTTT.

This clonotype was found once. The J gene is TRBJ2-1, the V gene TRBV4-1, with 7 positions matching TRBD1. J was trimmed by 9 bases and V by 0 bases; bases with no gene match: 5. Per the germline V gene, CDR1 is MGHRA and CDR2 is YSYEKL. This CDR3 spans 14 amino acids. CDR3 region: CASSQERGRLEQFF. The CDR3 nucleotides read TGCGCCAGCAGCCAAGAAAGGGGGCGGCTTGAGCAGTTCTTC.

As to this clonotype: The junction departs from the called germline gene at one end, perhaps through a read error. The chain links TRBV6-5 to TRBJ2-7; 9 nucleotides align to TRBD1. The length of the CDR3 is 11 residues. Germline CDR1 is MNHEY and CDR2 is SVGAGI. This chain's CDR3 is CAGRDRAEQCF. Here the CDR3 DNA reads TGTGCCGGCCGGGACAGGGCAGAGCAGTGCTTC.

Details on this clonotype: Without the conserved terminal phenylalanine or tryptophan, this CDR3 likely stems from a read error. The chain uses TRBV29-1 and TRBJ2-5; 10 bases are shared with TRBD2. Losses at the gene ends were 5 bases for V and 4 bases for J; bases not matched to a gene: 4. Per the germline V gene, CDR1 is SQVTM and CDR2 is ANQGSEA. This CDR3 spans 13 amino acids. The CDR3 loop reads CSVPGLAVETQYL. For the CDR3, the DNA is TGCAGCGTTCCTGGACTAGCGGTAGAGACCCAGTACCTC.

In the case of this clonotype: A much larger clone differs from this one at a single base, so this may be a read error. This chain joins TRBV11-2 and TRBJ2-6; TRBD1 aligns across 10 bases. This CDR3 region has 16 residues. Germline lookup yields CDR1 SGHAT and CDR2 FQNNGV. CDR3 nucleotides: TGTGCCAGCCGCGGGACAGGGGATTCTGGGGCCATCGTCCTGACTTTC. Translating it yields CASRGTGDSGAIVLTF.